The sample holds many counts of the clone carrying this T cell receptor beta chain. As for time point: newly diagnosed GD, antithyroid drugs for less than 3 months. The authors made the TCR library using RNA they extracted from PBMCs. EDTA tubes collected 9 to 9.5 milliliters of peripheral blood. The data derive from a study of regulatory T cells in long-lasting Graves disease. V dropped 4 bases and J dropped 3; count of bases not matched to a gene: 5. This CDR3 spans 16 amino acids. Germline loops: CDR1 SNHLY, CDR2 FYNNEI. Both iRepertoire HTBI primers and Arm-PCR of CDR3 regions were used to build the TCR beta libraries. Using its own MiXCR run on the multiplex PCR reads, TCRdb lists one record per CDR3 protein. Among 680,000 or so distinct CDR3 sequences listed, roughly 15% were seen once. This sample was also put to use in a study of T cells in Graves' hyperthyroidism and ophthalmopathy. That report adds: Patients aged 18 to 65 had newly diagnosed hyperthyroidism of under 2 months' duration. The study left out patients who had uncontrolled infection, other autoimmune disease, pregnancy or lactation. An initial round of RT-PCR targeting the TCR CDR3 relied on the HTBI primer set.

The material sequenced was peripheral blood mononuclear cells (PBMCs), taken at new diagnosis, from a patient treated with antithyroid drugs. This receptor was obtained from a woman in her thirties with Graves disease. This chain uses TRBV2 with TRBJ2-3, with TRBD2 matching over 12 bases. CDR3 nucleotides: TGTGCCAGCAGTGCCCCGACTAGCGGGAGAACAGATACGCAGTATTTT. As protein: CASSAPTSGRTDTQYF.